This entry lists 7 T cell receptor beta chains sequenced from one sample in a study of blood T cell repertoires in COVID-19. TCRdb keeps only in-frame clones here, not all; method: immunoSEQ multiplex PCR. The sample contains a few hundred thousand clones, over 75% of which appear only once. The sample taken for sequencing was peripheral blood. The receptors stem from a woman in her 50s with active or convalescent COVID-19.

The V gene is TRBV6-5, the J gene TRBJ2-7, with D possibly matching TRBD1 (6 bases). The germline CDR1 and CDR2 sequences are MNHEY and SVGAGI. Trimming removed 7 bases from V and 6 bases from J, with 16 bases in between. The CDR3 covers 13 residues. CDR3 amino acids: CASTDTGIGEQYF. In DNA form, the CDR3 reads TGTGCCAGCACCGATACAGGGATCGGCGAGCAGTACTTC.

The chain combines TRBV7-9 with TRBJ2-7, with TRBD2 as a possible D gene (6 bases). Germline CDR1 and CDR2: SEHNR and FQNEAQ (reference sequence). Between the trimmed V and J ends, which lost 1 base and 2 bases, there was a span of 15 bases. This CDR3 comprises 16 residues. CDR3 in DNA: TGTGCCAGCAGCTTAGAGGGGACTCTGATAACCTACGAGCAGTACTTC. Encoded protein: CASSLEGTLITYEQYF.

The J gene is TRBJ2-3, the V gene TRBV7-2; D gene ambiguous. Germline-derived CDR1 and CDR2 are SGHTA and FQGNSA. The V end lost 5 bases, the J end lost 1 base, and 16 bases lay between the germline ends. The CDR3 contains 16 residues. The CDR3 DNA follows: TGTGCCAGCAGCGTGACTCTTACCCGGGGCACAGATACGCAGTATTTT. Amino acid sequence: CASSVTLTRGTDTQYF.

This clone came up a few times. This chain uses TRBV9 with TRBJ2-2; D not certain. The CDR3 consists of 14 residues. Germline CDR1 is SGDLS and CDR2 is YYNGEE. V was shortened by 1 base and J by 3 bases, with 7 bases between the two germline ends. CDR3 loop: CASSVTRDTGELFF. CDR3 nucleotides: TGTGCCAGCAGCGTAACGAGAGACACCGGGGAGCTGTTTTTT.

The J gene is TRBJ2-1, the V gene TRBV15, with TRBD2 identical over 8 bases. V trimming: 1 base; J trimming: 1 base; junction bases outside the gene matches: 6. Germline V CDR1 and CDR2: LNHNV, YYDKDF (reference sequence). The CDR3 is 17 residues long. CDR3 protein: CATSRGDGGASYNEQFF. The CDR3 region has the DNA TGTGCCACCAGCAGAGGGGACGGGGGGGCGTCCTACAATGAGCAGTTCTTC.

The chain combines TRBV6-2 or TRBV6-3 with TRBJ1-5; 7 bases align to TRBD1. The ends lost 6 bases at V and 0 bases at J; junction bases unmatched: 5. This CDR3 comprises 15 residues. Germline CDR1 reads MNHEY; CDR2 reads SVGEGT. CDR3 in DNA: TGTGCCAGCAGCAAGACAGGGACTAGCAATCAGCCCCAGCATTTT. Its protein is CASSKTGTSNQPQHF.

The J gene is TRBJ1-1, the V gene TRBV5-4; the match to TRBD1 covers 7 bases. This CDR3 has 14 amino acids. The junction had 8 bases not matched to a gene; V was cut back by 5 bases and J by 4 bases. Germline V CDR1 and CDR2: SGHNT, YYREEE (reference sequence). As DNA, the CDR3 is TGTGCCAGCAGTACAGGGGTGGGGCTCACTGAAGCTTTCTTT. Its protein product is CASSTGVGLTEAFF. The whole variable domain, remainder taken from reference TRBV5-4 and TRBJ1-1, is ETGVTQSPTHLIKTRGQQVTLRCSSQSGHNTVSWYQQALGQGPQFIFQYYREEENGRGNFPPRFSGLQFPNYSSELNVNALELDDSALYLCASSTGVGLTEAFFGQGTRLTVV.